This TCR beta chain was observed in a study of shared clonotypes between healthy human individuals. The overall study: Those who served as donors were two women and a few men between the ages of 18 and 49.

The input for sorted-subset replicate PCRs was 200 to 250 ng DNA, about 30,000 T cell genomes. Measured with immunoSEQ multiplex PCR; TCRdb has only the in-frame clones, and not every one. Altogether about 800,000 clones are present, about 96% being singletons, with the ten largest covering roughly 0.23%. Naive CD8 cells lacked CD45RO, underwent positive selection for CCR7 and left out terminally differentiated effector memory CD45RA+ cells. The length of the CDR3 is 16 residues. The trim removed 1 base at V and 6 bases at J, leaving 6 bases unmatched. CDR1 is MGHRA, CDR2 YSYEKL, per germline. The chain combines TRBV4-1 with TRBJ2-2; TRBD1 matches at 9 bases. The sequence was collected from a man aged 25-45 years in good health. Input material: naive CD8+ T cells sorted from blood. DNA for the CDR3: TGCGCCAGCAGCCAAGTCCTTGGACAGGGGTCCGGGGAGCTGTTTTTT. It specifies CASSQVLGQGSGELFF.